The 5 T cell receptor beta chains presented below share a single source sample, sequenced in a study of tumor-infiltrating lymphocytes in primary liver carcinoma. Starting material of 450 to 550 ng total RNA yielded TCR beta cDNA via a constant-region primer. TCR beta libraries came from three nested multiplex PCR rounds using slightly modified ARM-PCR. TRBV1-TRBV30 forward primers paired with a C-beta reverse primer were used in the first two PCR rounds, which ran roughly 10 cycles each. TCRdb re-called the multiplex PCR reads with MiXCR, one entry per CDR3 protein. Among about 120,000 distinct CDR3 sequences listed, less than 75% were seen once. DNA and RNA were both co-extracted from about 20-30 mg of bulk tissue that had not been sorted. The sequenced material came from tumor-adjacent normal liver tissue. All receptors derive from a woman aged 60 to 75 with primary liver carcinoma and hepatitis B virus infection.

The rearrangement joins TRBV7-9 to TRBJ2-1, with TRBD2 as a possible D gene (7 bases). The CDR3 totals 15 residues. The V gene lost 6 bases and the J gene lost 3 bases, with 15 bases spanning the gap. Per the germline V gene, CDR1 is SEHNR and CDR2 is FQNEAQ (reference sequence). The CDR3 nucleotides are TGTGCCAGCAGAGTAGGGGGGGGCAACTACAATGAGCAGTTCTTC. This codes for CASRVGGGNYNEQFF.

In the case of this clonotype: An end of the junction does not agree with germline; a read error may underlie this. This sequence joins TRBV28 and TRBJ2-7; TRBD2 agrees at 14 bases. The germline V gene has CDR1 MDHEN and CDR2 SYDVKM. This CDR3 contains 15 residues. The CDR3 nucleotides read TGTGCCAACAGTCAGACTAGCGGGAGGGCCTACGAGCAGTACTTC. Protein: CANSQTSGRAYEQYF.

Many counts were recorded for this clonotype. V and J are TRBV7-3 and TRBJ2-4, with TRBD2 as a possible D gene (5 bases). CDR1 and CDR2 from the germline V gene are SGHTA and FQGTGA. This CDR3 contains 13 residues. Trimming stripped 5 bases from V and 8 bases from J, with 13 bases between. DNA of the CDR3: TGTGCCAGCAGCGGAGAGGGATCGTACATTCAGTACTTC. Its protein is CASSGEGSYIQYF.

To note about this clonotype: A junction end diverges from the germline sequence, so it may reflect a read error. V and J are TRBV29-1 and TRBJ2-7; possible D gene TRBD2, 5 bases. This CDR3 contains 11 residues. Per germline, CDR1 SQVTM and CDR2 ANQGSEA. The CDR3 region is CSVVRSYKQYF. CDR3 DNA sequence: TGTAGCGTTGTACGAAGTTACAAGCAGTACTTC.

Worth noting for this clonotype: The junction and the germline gene differ at one end; a read error may be behind it. J is TRBJ1-6 and V is TRBV14; no reliable D call. CDR1 and CDR2 (germline): SGHDN, FVKESK. The CDR3 sequence is 19 residues long. The CDR3 nucleotides are TGTGCCGGCAGCCAAGGTCCTGCACGGGCGCGCTCCTATAATTCACCCCTCCACTTT. Protein: CAGSQGPARARSYNSPLHF.